These 26 T cell receptor beta chains came from one sample sequenced in a study of T cell repertoires in cytomegalovirus infection. Via MiXCR, TCRdb re-called the reads, giving one row per CDR3 protein. The top ten clones hold 8% of a sample with approximately 630,000 distinct CDR3 sequences, approximately 24% of them seen once. The sequenced sample consisted of CD8+ T cells from PBMCs. These receptors all stem from a human donor in good health (CMV status not recorded). Some clones in this sample may be carry-over from other donors' samples.

This clonotype was picked up a small number of times. V gene TRBV29-1 combines with J gene TRBJ2-2, with D perhaps matching TRBD1 or TRBD2 (6 bases each). The CDR3 is made up of 15 amino acids. Per the germline V gene, CDR1 is SQVTM and CDR2 is ANQGSEA. V lost 3 bases to trimming and J lost 4 bases, with 15 bases between them. The CDR3 here is CSVEIRGRSTGELFF. The CDR3 bases are TGCAGCGTTGAGATCCGGGGGCGCAGCACCGGGGAGCTGTTTTTT.

This clonotype was detected ten times or more. The rearrangement links TRBV7-8 to TRBJ2-6, with 12 bases identical to TRBD1. The germline V gene has CDR1 SGHVS and CDR2 FQNEAQ. V lost 1 base, J lost 0 bases, and 7 bases stayed unmatched. The CDR3 extends over 20 amino acids. CDR3 protein: CASSLVVGTGGFSGANVLTF. As DNA, the CDR3 is TGTGCCAGCAGCTTAGTAGTTGGGACAGGGGGCTTCTCTGGGGCCAACGTCCTGACTTTC.

V usage is TRBV5-1 and J usage is TRBJ1-1; D is undetermined. CDR3 length: 13 amino acids. Between the trimmed V and J ends, which lost 6 bases and 5 bases, there was a span of 14 bases. CDR1 and CDR2 (germline): SGHRS, YFSETQ. The CDR3 is CASTEGERTEAFF. CDR3 coding DNA: TGCGCCAGCACCGAGGGTGAGAGGACTGAAGCTTTCTTT.

This clonotype showed up just once. The chain couples TRBV23-1 to TRBJ2-1, with TRBD2 matching over 9 bases. TRBV23-1 is an ORF for which the function is uncertain. Trimming took 4 bases from V and 8 from J; bases not matched to a gene: 9. There are 15 residues in the CDR3. The CDR3 DNA reads as TGCGCCAGCAGTCTCTTGGCTAGCGGGGTCTATGAGCAGTTCTTC. Protein: CASSLLASGVYEQFF.

In the case of this clonotype: At one end the junction does not follow the germline gene, possibly because of a read error. This rearrangement joins TRBV27 to TRBJ1-2; D is possibly TRBD1 (6 bases). CDR1 and CDR2 (germline): MNHEY, SMNVEV (reference sequence). CDR3 length: 12 residues. The CDR3 DNA is TGTGCCAGCCGTAGGAGGGGGTATGGCTACAGCTTC. This codes for CASRRRGYGYSF.

A few counts support this clonotype. The chain joins TRBV6-2 or TRBV6-3 to TRBJ1-6; TRBD1 aligns across 8 bases. The trim removed 5 bases at V and 8 bases at J, leaving 5 bases unmatched. The CDR3 is 14 residues long. Germline V gene lookup returns CDR1 MNHEY and CDR2 SVGEGT. CDR3 sequence reads: CASSRDRFYSPLHF. The DNA of the CDR3 is TGTGCCAGCAGTCGGGACAGGTTTTATTCACCCCTCCACTTT.

This clonotype was seen many times. The chain has TRBV20-1 and TRBJ1-5; 7 bases match TRBD1. Germline lookup yields CDR1 DFQATT and CDR2 SNEGSKA (reference sequence). V was clipped by 1 base and J by 4 bases; unmatched bases: 10. CDR3 length: 16 residues. The CDR3, as DNA: TGCAGTGCTAGAGGGGACCGGGACAGTTATAATCAGCCCCAGCATTTT. Translation gives CSARGDRDSYNQPQHF.

This clonotype was detected a few times. The rearrangement uses TRBV27 and TRBJ2-4, with a weak D call TRBD1 (5 bases). CDR3 size: 16 residues. V lost 3 bases and J lost 4, with 16 bases in between. Germline V CDR1 and CDR2: MNHEY, SMNVEV (reference sequence). Here the CDR3 DNA reads TGTGCCAGCAGTTTCACGGCACAGGCCTCGAAAAACATTCAGTACTTC. Its protein is CASSFTAQASKNIQYF.

This clonotype was found a few times. The chain couples TRBV20-1 to TRBJ1-6, with D uncertain. The CDR3 totals 16 residues. Deletions cut 6 bases from V and 0 bases from J, with 15 bases between. Germline CDR1 reads DFQATT; CDR2 reads SNEGSKA (reference sequence). DNA of the CDR3: TGCAGTGCCCTCAGAAGACCGAGCTCCTATAATTCACCCCTCCACTTT. Its protein is CSALRRPSSYNSPLHF.

The V call is TRBV7-6, the J call TRBJ2-7; D is unresolved. V lost 4 bases to trimming and J lost 7 bases, with 14 bases between them. CDR3 length equals 13 residues. Germline V lookup: CDR1 SGHVS, CDR2 FNYEAQ. The CDR3 sequence: CASSSPRSPEQYF. In nucleotides, the CDR3 is TGTGCCAGCAGCTCCCCCAGGAGCCCTGAGCAGTACTTC.

There are a few counts of this clonotype. The chain joins TRBV20-1 to TRBJ2-7; D not certain. Trimming pared 1 base from V and 2 bases from J, leaving 9 bases between. This CDR3 has 13 residues. Per the germline V gene, CDR1 is DFQATT and CDR2 is SNEGSKA (reference sequence). CDR3 amino acids: CSARGTSTYEQYV. The CDR3 nucleotides are TGCAGTGCTAGAGGAACGAGTACCTACGAGCAGTACGTC.

This clonotype came up many times. J is TRBJ2-5 and V is TRBV11-2; 8 bases map to TRBD1. Germline V lookup: CDR1 SGHAT, CDR2 FQNNGV. CDR3 size: 17 residues. The ends lost 3 bases at V and 4 bases at J; junction bases unmatched: 13. The CDR3: CASSLRAGGAAVETQYF. The CDR3 region has the DNA TGTGCCAGCAGCTTGAGGGCAGGGGGCGCAGCGGTAGAGACCCAGTACTTC.

This clonotype was detected many times. The chain combines TRBV12-3 or TRBV12-4 with TRBJ2-1, with D hard to call. The CDR3 totals 13 residues. The germline V and J ends were trimmed by 2 bases and 3 bases, with 5 bases remaining between them. This chain's CDR3 is CASSLYSYNEQFF. CDR3 nucleotides: TGTGCCAGCAGTTTATACAGCTACAATGAGCAGTTCTTC.

This chain joins TRBV29-1 and TRBJ2-1, with 16 bases that match TRBD2. CDR3 length: 16 residues. CDR1 and CDR2 from the germline V gene are SQVTM and ANQGSEA. Trimming removed 4 bases from V and 4 bases from J; junction bases left unmatched: 4. The CDR3 DNA is TGCAGCGTTGCGGGACTAGCGGGGGGGCTGTACAATGAGCAGTTCTTC. This codes for CSVAGLAGGLYNEQFF.

This clonotype was detected ten times or more. The rearrangement links TRBV7-6 to TRBJ2-3; 10 bases are a match to TRBD1. The CDR3 runs 15 residues. The germline V gene has CDR1 SGHVS and CDR2 FNYEAQ. The ends lost 4 bases at V and 6 bases at J; junction bases unmatched: 7. The CDR3 region is CASSSAGTGEDTQYF. Here the CDR3 DNA reads TGTGCCAGCAGCTCAGCGGGGACAGGGGAGGATACGCAGTATTTT. Together with reference TRBV7-6 and TRBJ2-3, the CDR3 gives the full variable domain: GAGVSQSPRYKVTKRGQDVALRCDPISGHVSLYWYRQALGQGPEFLTYFNYEAQQDKSGLPNDRFSAERPEGSISTLTIQRTEQRDSAMYRCASSSAGTGEDTQYFGPGTRLTVL.

This clonotype has ten or more counts. V usage is TRBV7-9 and J usage is TRBJ2-5; D is undetermined. Germline V gene data show CDR1 as SEHNR and CDR2 as FQNEAQ (reference sequence). The CDR3 covers 12 residues. The ends were cut back, 4 bases at V and 2 bases at J, with 5 bases in the middle. CDR3 sequence: CASSSHQETQYF. The CDR3 DNA reads TGTGCCAGCAGCTCCCATCAAGAGACCCAGTACTTC.

This clonotype was counted many times. The V gene is TRBV7-9, the J gene TRBJ2-7, with TRBD1 identical over 8 bases. The V gene's germline CDR1 is SEHNR and CDR2 FQNEAQ (reference sequence). After removal of 5 bases from V and 4 bases from J, the junction contained 7 bases not matched to a gene. CDR3 length: 14 residues. The CDR3 bases are TGTGCCAGCAGCCCGGACAGGGATCGGTACGAGCAGTACTTC. Protein sequence: CASSPDRDRYEQYF.

This clonotype has at least ten counts. This chain joins TRBV7-8 and TRBJ2-1; 8 positions agree with TRBD2. Trimming cost V 6 bases and J 6 bases; bases outside gene matches: 10. Germline V gives CDR1 SGHVS, CDR2 FQNEAQ. The length of the CDR3 is 15 residues. CDR3 region: CASSLVRTSPNEQFF. The CDR3 DNA reads TGTGCCAGCAGTCTAGTGAGGACTAGCCCCAATGAGCAGTTCTTC.

The rearrangement links TRBV20-1 to TRBJ2-2; the match to TRBD2 covers 12 bases. Germline lookup yields CDR1 DFQATT and CDR2 SNEGSKA (reference sequence). V dropped 6 bases and J dropped 7; count of bases not matched to a gene: 12. The CDR3 extends over 16 amino acids. The CDR3: CSARLAGERRSGELFF. As DNA, the CDR3 is TGCAGTGCACGACTAGCGGGGGAGAGGAGAAGCGGGGAGCTGTTTTTT.

This clonotype was found many times. The rearrangement links TRBV28 to TRBJ2-7; 7 bases are a match to TRBD1. J lost 1 base, V lost 6 bases, and 12 bases had no gene match. From germline, CDR1 is MDHEN and CDR2 SYDVKM. The CDR3 totals 16 residues. CDR3 sequence (DNA): TGTGCCAGCAGCTTGGGTGAGGGACAGATGTCCTACGAGCAGTACGTC. Residues: CASSLGEGQMSYEQYV.

DNA of the CDR3: TGTGCCAGCAGAGGACAGGGAAGTAAATCAGGTGAAGCTTTCTTT. Translation: CASRGQGSKSGEAFF. The chain combines TRBV7-6 with TRBJ1-1, with TRBD1 matching 8 bases. CDR3 length: 15 amino acids. Germline V gene data show CDR1 as SGHVS and CDR2 as FNYEAQ. With 6 bases clipped from V and 7 bases from J, the junction kept 13 bases outside the gene matches.

The chain has TRBV7-9 and TRBJ2-3; D unresolved. The V and J ends lost 0 bases and 3 bases respectively, with 13 bases between them. The CDR3 is 16 residues long. From germline, CDR1 is SEHNR and CDR2 FQNEAQ (reference sequence). The CDR3 sequence is CASSLASSYLTDTQYF. CDR3 DNA sequence: TGTGCCAGCAGCTTAGCGTCATCGTATCTGACAGATACGCAGTATTTT.

The DNA for the CDR3 is TGCAGTGCTAGTTCACCTGGGACACTCTACGAGCAGTACTTC. It is translated as CSASSPGTLYEQYF. The chain has TRBV20-1 and TRBJ2-7, with D possibly matching TRBD1 (6 bases). Germline assignment: CDR1 DFQATT and CDR2 SNEGSKA (reference sequence). V lost 3 bases to trimming and J lost 3 bases, with 15 bases between them. The CDR3 is 14 amino acids.

The chain links TRBV6-5 to TRBJ2-7, with D tentatively TRBD1 (5 bases). The germline V gene has CDR1 MNHEY and CDR2 SVGAGI. Trimming removed 6 bases from V and 3 bases from J, with 18 bases in between. The CDR3 loop spans 15 amino acids. DNA of the CDR3: TGTGCCAGCAGCCAGGGAAGACGGTGGAGCTACGAGCAGTACTTC. As protein: CASSQGRRWSYEQYF.

This clonotype has more than one count but fewer than ten. The chain links TRBV7-9 to TRBJ1-1, with 7 bases aligning to TRBD1. With 3 bases clipped from V and 8 bases from J, the junction kept 12 bases outside the gene matches. CDR3 length: 15 residues. Per germline, CDR1 SEHNR and CDR2 FQNEAQ (reference sequence). The CDR3 loop reads CASSFLNDREGEAFF. The CDR3 region has the DNA TGTGCCAGCAGCTTCCTTAACGACAGGGAAGGCGAAGCTTTCTTT.

Only a few counts were recorded for this clonotype. The chain combines TRBV20-1 with TRBJ2-3; D remains ambiguous. Germline CDR1 DFQATT, CDR2 SNEGSKA (reference sequence). V was shortened by 5 bases and J by 6 bases, with 15 bases between the two germline ends. CDR3 length equals 13 residues. The CDR3 region is CSASPNPRDTQYF. The CDR3 nucleotides are TGCAGTGCTTCACCCAATCCGAGGGATACGCAGTATTTT.